This TCR beta chain was sequenced during a study of blood T cell repertoires in COVID-19. The germline CDR1 and CDR2 sequences are KGHDR and SFDVKD. The CDR3 has 13 amino acids. Trimming removed 4 bases at V and 7 bases at J, with 10 bases between. Profiled with immunoSEQ multiplex PCR; TCRdb holds only in-frame clones, not every one. The sample includes around 50,000 clones, 70% to 90% of them seen just once. This clone was observed once. Sequencing was done on a sample of peripheral blood. The chain links TRBV24-1 to TRBJ2-1, with D perhaps matching TRBD2 (6 bases). This clonotype was sampled from a human donor in a cohort sampled during active COVID-19. CDR3 protein: CATSDPSANEQFF. For the CDR3, the DNA is TGTGCCACCAGTGACCCTAGCGCGAATGAGCAGTTCTTC.